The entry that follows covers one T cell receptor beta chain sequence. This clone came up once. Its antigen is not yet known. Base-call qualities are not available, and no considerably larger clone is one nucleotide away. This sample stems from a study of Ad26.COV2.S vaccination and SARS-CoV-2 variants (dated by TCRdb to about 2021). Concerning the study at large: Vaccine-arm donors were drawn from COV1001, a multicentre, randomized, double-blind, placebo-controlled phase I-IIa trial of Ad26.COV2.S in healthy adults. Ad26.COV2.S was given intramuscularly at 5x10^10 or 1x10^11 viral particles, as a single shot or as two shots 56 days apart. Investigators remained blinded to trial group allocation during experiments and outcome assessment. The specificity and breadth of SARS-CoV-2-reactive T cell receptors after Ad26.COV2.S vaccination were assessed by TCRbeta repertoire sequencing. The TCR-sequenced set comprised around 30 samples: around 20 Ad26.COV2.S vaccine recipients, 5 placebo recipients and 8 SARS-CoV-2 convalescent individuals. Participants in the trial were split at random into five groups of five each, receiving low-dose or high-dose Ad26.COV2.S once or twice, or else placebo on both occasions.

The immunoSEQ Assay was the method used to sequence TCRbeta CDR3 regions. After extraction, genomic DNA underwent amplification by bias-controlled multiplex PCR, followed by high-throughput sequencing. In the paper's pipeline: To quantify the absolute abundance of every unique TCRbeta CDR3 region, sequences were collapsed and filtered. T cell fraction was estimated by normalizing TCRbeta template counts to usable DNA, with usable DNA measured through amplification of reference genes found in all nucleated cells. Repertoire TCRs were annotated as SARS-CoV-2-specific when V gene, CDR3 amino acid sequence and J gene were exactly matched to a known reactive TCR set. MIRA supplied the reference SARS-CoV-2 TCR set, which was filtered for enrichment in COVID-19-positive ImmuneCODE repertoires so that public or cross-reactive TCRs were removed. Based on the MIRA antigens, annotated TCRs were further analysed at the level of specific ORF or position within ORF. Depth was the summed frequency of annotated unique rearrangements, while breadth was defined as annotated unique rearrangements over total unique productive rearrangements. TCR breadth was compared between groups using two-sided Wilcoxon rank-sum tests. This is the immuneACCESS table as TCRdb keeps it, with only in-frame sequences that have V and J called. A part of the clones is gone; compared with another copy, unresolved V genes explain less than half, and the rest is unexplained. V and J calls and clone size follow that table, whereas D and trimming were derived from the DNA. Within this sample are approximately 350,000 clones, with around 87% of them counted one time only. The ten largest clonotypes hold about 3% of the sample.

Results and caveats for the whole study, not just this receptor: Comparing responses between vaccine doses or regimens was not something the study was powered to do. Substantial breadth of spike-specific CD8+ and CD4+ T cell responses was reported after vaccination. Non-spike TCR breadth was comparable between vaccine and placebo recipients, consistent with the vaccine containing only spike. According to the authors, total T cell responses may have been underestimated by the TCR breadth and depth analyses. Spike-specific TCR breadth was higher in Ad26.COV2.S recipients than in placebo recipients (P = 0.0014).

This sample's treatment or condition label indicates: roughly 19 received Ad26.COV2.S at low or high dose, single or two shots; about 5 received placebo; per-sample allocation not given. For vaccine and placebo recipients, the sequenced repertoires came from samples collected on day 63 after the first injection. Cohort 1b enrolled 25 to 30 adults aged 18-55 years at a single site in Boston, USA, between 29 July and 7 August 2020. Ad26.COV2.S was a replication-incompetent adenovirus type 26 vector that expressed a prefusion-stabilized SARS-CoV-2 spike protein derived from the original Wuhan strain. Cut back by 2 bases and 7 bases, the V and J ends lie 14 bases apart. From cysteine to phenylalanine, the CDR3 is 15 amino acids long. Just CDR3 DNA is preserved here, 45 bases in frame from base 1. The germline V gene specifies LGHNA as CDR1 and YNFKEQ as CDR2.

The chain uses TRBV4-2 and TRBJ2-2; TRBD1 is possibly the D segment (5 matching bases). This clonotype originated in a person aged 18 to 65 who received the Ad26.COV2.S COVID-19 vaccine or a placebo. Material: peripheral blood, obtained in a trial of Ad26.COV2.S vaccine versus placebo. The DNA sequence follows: TGTGCCAGCAGCCAATCTGGCAGGGCGGTCGGGGAGCTGTTTTTT. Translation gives CASSQSGRAVGELFF.